This T cell receptor (beta chain) was recovered during a study of PD-L1 blockade in urothelial cancer. This sample's time point: peripheral blood 6 weeks after treatment start. The assay was immunoSEQ multiplex PCR, and TCRdb's table has in-frame clones only and misses some. The sample carries about 50,000 clones, approximately 83% recorded once. The germline V gene encodes CDR1 MNHEY and CDR2 SMNVEV (reference sequence). This CDR3 is 14 amino acids long. The V gene lost 0 bases and the J gene lost 7 bases, with 10 bases spanning the gap. The chain links TRBV27 to TRBJ2-1; D is perhaps TRBD1 (6 bases). The sequence was obtained from a man in his sixties with urothelial cancer. Material: PBMCs, obtained around atezolizumab (anti-PD-L1) treatment. The CDR3 is CASSLSTGPNEQFF. The CDR3 bases are TGTGCCAGCAGTTTATCAACAGGGCCGAATGAGCAGTTCTTC.